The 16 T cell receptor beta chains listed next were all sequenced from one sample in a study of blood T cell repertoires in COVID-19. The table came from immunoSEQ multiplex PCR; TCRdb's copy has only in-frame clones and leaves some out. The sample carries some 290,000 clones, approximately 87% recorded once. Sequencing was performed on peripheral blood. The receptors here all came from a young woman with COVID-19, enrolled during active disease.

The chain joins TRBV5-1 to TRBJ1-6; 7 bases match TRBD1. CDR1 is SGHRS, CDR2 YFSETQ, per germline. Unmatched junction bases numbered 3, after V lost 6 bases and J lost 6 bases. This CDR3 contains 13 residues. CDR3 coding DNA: TGCGCCAGCACCTGGGACAGTAATTCACCCCTCCACTTT. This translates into CASTWDSNSPLHF.

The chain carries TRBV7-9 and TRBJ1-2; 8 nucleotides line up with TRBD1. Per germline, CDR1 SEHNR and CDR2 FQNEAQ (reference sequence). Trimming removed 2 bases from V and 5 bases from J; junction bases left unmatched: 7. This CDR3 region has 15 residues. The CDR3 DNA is TGTGCCAGCAGCTTACCCGGACAGGGAACATATGGCTACACCTTC. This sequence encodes CASSLPGQGTYGYTF. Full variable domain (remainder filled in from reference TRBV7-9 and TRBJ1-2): DTGVSQNPRHKITKRGQNVTFRCDPISEHNRLYWYRQTLGQGPEFLTYFQNEAQLEKSRLLSDRFSAERPKGSFSTLEIQRTEQGDSAMYLCASSLPGQGTYGYTFGSGTRLTVV.

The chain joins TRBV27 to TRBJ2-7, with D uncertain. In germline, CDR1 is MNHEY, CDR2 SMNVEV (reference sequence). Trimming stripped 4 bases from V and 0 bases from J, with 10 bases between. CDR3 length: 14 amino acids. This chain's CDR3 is CASSWLFGSYEQYF. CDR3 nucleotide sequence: TGTGCCAGCAGTTGGCTTTTTGGCTCCTACGAGCAGTACTTC.

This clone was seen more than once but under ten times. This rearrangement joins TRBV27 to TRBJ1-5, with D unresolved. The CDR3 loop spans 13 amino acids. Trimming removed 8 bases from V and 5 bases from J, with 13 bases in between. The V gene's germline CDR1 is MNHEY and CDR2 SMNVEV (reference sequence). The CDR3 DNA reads TGTGCCAGCCGACTCCCGGAGGATCAGCCCCAGCATTTT. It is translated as CASRLPEDQPQHF.

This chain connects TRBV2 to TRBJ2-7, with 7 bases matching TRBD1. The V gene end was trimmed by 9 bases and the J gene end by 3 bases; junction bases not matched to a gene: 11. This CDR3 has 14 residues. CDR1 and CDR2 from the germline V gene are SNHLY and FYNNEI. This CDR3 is CASGGRDSLYEQYF. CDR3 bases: TGTGCCAGTGGGGGCCGGGACAGCCTCTACGAGCAGTACTTC.

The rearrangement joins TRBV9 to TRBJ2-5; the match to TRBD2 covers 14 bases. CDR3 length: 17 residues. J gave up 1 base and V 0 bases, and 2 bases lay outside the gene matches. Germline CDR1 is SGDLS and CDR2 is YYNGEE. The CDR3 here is CASSVGGLAGAQETQYF. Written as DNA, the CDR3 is TGTGCCAGCAGCGTAGGGGGACTAGCGGGGGCCCAAGAGACCCAGTACTTC.

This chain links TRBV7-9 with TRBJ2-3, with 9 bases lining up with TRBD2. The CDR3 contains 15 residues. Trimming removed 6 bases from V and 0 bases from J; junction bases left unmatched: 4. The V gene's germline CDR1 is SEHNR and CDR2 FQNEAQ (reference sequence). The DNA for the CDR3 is TGTGCCAGCAGTCAGACTAGCGGTAGCACAGATACGCAGTATTTT. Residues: CASSQTSGSTDTQYF.

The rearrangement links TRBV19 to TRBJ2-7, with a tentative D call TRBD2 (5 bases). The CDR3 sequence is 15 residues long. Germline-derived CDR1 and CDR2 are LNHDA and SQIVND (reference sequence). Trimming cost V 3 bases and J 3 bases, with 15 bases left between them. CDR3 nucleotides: TGTGCCAGTAGTATCTCCCTTGGACGGGGCTACGAGCAGTACTTC. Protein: CASSISLGRGYEQYF.

The DNA of the CDR3 is TGTGCCAGCAGTTCCGACAGGGGGGACGAGCAGTACTTC. The encoded protein is CASSSDRGDEQYF. V usage is TRBV12-3 or TRBV12-4 and J usage is TRBJ2-7; TRBD1 aligns across 9 bases. CDR3 size: 13 residues. The ends lost 4 bases at V and 5 bases at J; junction bases unmatched: 3.

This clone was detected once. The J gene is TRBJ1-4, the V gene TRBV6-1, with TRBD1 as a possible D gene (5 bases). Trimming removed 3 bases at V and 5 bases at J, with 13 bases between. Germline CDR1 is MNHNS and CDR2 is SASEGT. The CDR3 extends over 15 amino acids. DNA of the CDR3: TGTGCCAGCAGTGATAGGACGGGGGGGAATGAAAAACTGTTTTTT. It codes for CASSDRTGGNEKLFF.

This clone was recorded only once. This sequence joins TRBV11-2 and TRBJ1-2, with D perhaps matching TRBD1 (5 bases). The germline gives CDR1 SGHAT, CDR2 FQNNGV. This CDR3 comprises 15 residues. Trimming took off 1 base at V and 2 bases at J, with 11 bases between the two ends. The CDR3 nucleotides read TGTGCCAGCAGCTTAGGACCAGGGAAGAACTATGGCTACACCTTC. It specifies CASSLGPGKNYGYTF.

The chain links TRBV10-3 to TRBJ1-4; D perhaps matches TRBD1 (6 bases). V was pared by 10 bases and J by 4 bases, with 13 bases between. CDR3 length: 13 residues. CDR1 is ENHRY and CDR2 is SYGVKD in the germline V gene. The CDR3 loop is CATGRGSNEKLFF. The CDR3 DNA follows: TGTGCCACCGGCAGGGGAAGTAATGAAAAACTGTTTTTT.

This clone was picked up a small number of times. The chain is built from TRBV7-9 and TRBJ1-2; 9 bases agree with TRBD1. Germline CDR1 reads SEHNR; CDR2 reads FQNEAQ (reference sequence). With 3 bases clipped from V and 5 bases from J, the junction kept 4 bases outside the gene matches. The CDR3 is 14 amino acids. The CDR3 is CASSFGTGLYGYTF. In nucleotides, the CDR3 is TGTGCCAGCAGCTTCGGGACAGGGCTTTATGGCTACACCTTC.

CDR3 in DNA: TGTGCCAGCAGTTTAGGGAGGGGTGGTTCCTACGAGCAGTACTTC. Amino acids: CASSLGRGGSYEQYF. The rearrangement uses TRBV27 and TRBJ2-7; 7 bases match TRBD2. The ends lost 2 bases at V and 1 base at J; junction bases unmatched: 5. CDR1 and CDR2 (germline): MNHEY, SMNVEV (reference sequence). The CDR3 loop spans 15 amino acids.

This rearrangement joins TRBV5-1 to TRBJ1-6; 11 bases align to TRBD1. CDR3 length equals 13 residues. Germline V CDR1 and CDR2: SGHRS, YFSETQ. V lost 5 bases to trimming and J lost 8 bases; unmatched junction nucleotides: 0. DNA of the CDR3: TGCGCCAGCAGGGGACAGGGGGATTCACCCCTCCACTTT. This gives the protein CASRGQGDSPLHF.

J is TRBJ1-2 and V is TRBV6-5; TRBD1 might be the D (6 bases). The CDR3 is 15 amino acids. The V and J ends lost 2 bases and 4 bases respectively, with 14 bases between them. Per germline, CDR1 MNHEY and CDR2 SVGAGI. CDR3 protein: CASSYHRDRGYGYTF. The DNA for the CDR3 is TGTGCCAGCAGTTACCACAGGGATCGGGGCTATGGCTACACCTTC.